This T cell receptor beta chain was profiled in a study of shared clonotypes between healthy human individuals. Here immunoSEQ multiplex PCR was the method, and the copy in TCRdb shows in-frame clones only, minus some. The table records approximately 620,000 clones, around 97% of them present only once. The CDR3 extends over 15 amino acids. Unmatched junction bases numbered 5, after V lost 5 bases and J lost 5 bases. Germline CDR1 is MDHEN and CDR2 is SYDVKM. This chain connects TRBV28 to TRBJ2-7; 14 nucleotides line up with TRBD2. Sample: naive CD4+ T cells sorted from blood. The subset denotes: CD45RA+ positively selected. The TCR comes from a woman aged 25 to 39 in good health. CDR3 region: CASSPGTSGRDEQYF. CDR3 bases: TGTGCCAGCAGTCCCGGGACTAGCGGGAGAGACGAGCAGTACTTC.